The clone carrying this T cell receptor (beta chain) has just a few counts. These data belong to a study of identical twins. TCRdb processed the 5' RACE reads anew with MiXCR; each CDR3 protein has one entry. The sample records a few hundred thousand distinct CDR3 sequences, around an eighth being singletons. This CDR3 has 12 amino acids. V lost 5 bases and J lost 7, with 14 bases in between. CDR1 is DFQATT and CDR2 is SNEGSKA in the germline V gene (reference sequence). This sample was also put to use in a study of yellow fever vaccine responses in identical twins.

The TCR sequence derives from a woman aged 18-35 years in good health. Sample: CD4+ T cells sorted from blood. The J gene is TRBJ2-5, the V gene TRBV20-1; D is perhaps TRBD2 (5 bases). The CDR3 DNA follows: TGCAGTGCTCGTGGGAGTGTCGGGACCCAGTACTTC. This codes for CSARGSVGTQYF.